This TCR beta chain was captured in a study of CD8 T cells in ankylosing spondylitis. Study-wide results and limits: Previous work reported some of these motif variants in the synovial fluid and blood of reactive arthritis. It appeared that ankylosing spondylitis blood was characterized by a TCR beta motif of fewer than ten highly homologous variants. With a CD8+ phenotype, disease-linked clones were relatively rare in peripheral blood. Disease-linked clones were reportedly significantly enriched in matched ankylosing spondylitis synovial fluid.

This clonotype was seen many times. The antigen is not known. A junction end diverges from the germline sequence, so it may reflect a read error. CDR3 size: 12 residues. CDR1 is LGHNT, CDR2 FRNRAP, per germline. From the 5' RACE reads, TCRdb called clonotypes with MiXCR, one entry per CDR3 protein. The table includes 200,000 to 250,000 distinct CDR3 sequences, around 25% detected once. The V and J genes are TRBV12-5 and TRBJ2-2, with 9 nucleotides matching TRBD1. Sample: blood, either unsorted or a sorted T cell fraction (not recorded which). The TCR was taken from a male donor with ankylosing spondylitis or in good health (not recorded which). The CDR3 protein is CASGLRDRELFF. The CDR3 coding sequence is TGTGCTAGTGGTTTGCGGGACAGGGAGTTGTTTTTT.